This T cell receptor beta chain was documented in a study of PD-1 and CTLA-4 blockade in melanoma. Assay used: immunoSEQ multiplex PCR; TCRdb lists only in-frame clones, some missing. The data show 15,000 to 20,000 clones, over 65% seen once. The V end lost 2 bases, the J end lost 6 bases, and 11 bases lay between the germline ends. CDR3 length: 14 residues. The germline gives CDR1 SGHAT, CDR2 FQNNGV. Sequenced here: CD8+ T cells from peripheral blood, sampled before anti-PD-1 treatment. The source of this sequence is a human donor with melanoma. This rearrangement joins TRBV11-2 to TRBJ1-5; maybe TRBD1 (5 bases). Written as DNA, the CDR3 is TGTGCCAGCAGCTTACTTGGGGGGACTCAGCCCCAGCATTTT. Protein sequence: CASSLLGGTQPQHF.